Shown below are 6 T cell receptor beta chains from a single sample sequenced in a study of T cell responses to AZD1222 COVID-19 vaccine. Libraries were prepared by immunoSEQ multiplex PCR; TCRdb keeps only in-frame clonotypes and omits some of them. Of tens of thousands of clones listed, over 80% were seen once; the top ten hold 2.9%. The material was peripheral blood, obtained on day 0 of AZD1222 vaccination. Receptors were obtained from an adult in good health.

The rearrangement joins TRBV6-1 to TRBJ1-2, with TRBD1 matching 12 bases. The CDR3 length is 17 residues. Germline CDR1 reads MNHNS; CDR2 reads SASEGT. The V segment lost 4 bases and the J segment 7 bases; nucleotides outside the gene matches: 13. The CDR3: CASSAELDAGQGAGYTF. As DNA, the CDR3 is TGTGCCAGCAGTGCCGAGCTCGACGCGGGACAGGGGGCTGGCTACACCTTC.

The chain links TRBV30 to TRBJ1-3, with TRBD1 as a possible D gene (5 bases). The CDR3 sequence is 16 residues long. CDR1 GTSNPN and CDR2 SVGIG come from the germline V gene (reference sequence). Trimming took off 0 bases at V and 0 bases at J, with 12 bases between the two ends. CDR3 in amino acids: CAWSVNTGGSGNTIYF. In nucleotides, the CDR3 is TGTGCCTGGAGTGTAAACACAGGTGGCTCTGGAAACACCATATATTTT.

The chain employs TRBV5-4 and TRBJ1-2, with 7 positions matching TRBD1. Germline V gene sequence: CDR1 SGHNT, CDR2 YYREEE (reference sequence). CDR3 length equals 15 residues. The trim removed 4 bases at V and 2 bases at J, leaving 8 bases unmatched. The CDR3 DNA sequence: TGTGCCAGCAGCACCCGACAGGGATTCAACTATGGCTACACCTTC. Translation gives CASSTRQGFNYGYTF.

This clone has a handful of counts. J is TRBJ2-7 and V is TRBV13, with D possibly matching TRBD2 (6 bases). V was clipped by 4 bases and J by 4 bases, with 14 bases between them. CDR1 and CDR2 (germline): PRHDT, FYEKMQ (reference sequence). The CDR3 totals 14 residues. The CDR3 region is CASSSGLPRYEQYF. The CDR3 DNA sequence: TGTGCCAGCAGCTCGGGACTTCCTCGGTACGAGCAGTACTTC.

This chain connects TRBV6-5 to TRBJ1-2; 8 nucleotides agree with TRBD1. The V and J ends lost 0 bases and 4 bases, in that order; junction bases with no gene match: 7. The CDR3 covers 16 residues. Germline V CDR1 and CDR2: MNHEY, SVGAGI. CDR3 protein: CASSYSGQGGGYGYTF. CDR3 DNA sequence: TGTGCCAGCAGTTACTCTGGACAGGGTGGAGGCTATGGCTACACCTTC.

The CDR3 region has the DNA TGTGCCATCAGTGGGACGGAGAACACCGGGGAGCTGTTTTTT. Translation: CAISGTENTGELFF. J is TRBJ2-2 and V is TRBV10-3; D is uncertain. CDR1 and CDR2 (germline): ENHRY, SYGVKD. The CDR3 covers 14 residues. V lost 4 bases and J lost 1, with 7 bases in between.